This TCR beta chain was documented in a study of molecular identifiers for immune sequencing clone quantification. Study details: Naive CD8 cell RNA, from roughly 20,000 or 100,000 cells, was split five ways in replicates, with four sequenced. Points from the study as a whole: Sharing of a barcode by identical TCR molecules could cause highly expanded clone sizes to be underestimated. Clones carrying above 20 RNA copies accounted for over 98% of effector molecules, under 1% in naive cells.

TCRdb recomputed calls from the PCR reads with MiXCR, one row per CDR3 protein. Of 550,000 to 750,000 distinct CDR3 sequences listed, about 20% were seen once; the top ten hold approximately 0.9%. This clonotype came up many times. The target antigen is unknown. Looked up from germline, CDR1 is MNHEY and CDR2 is SVGAGI. The trim removed 4 bases at V and 1 base at J, leaving 7 bases unmatched. The CDR3 covers 15 residues. Input for naive CD8 libraries was about 17,000 to 1,100,000 sorted cells; the RNA fraction used was 10%, 30% or 50%. Material: naive CD8+ T cells from blood, with Jurkat cell RNA spiked in. Subset given: FACS-sorted CD8+CD4-CCR7+CD45RA+ naive T cells. The sequence derives from a human donor in good health. Some libraries in this study had Jurkat cell RNA spiked in. This rearrangement joins TRBV6-5 to TRBJ2-7; TRBD1 matches 7 bases. CDR3 DNA: TGTGCCAGCAGTTCAGACAGGGCAGCATCCTACGAGCAGTACTTC. Protein: CASSSDRAASYEQYF.